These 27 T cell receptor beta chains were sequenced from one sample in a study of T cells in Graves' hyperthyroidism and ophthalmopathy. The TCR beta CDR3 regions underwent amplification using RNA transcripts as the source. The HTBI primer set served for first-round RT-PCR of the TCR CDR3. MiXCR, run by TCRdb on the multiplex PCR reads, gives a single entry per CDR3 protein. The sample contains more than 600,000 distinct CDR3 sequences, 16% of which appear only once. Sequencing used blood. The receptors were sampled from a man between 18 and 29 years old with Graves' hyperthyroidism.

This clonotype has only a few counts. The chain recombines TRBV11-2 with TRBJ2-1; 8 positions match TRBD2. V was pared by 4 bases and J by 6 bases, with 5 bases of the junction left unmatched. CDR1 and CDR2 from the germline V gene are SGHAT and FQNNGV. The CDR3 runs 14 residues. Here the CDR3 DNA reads TGTGCCAGCAGCTCTAGCGGGCTAACCAATGAGCAGTTCTTC. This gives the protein CASSSSGLTNEQFF.

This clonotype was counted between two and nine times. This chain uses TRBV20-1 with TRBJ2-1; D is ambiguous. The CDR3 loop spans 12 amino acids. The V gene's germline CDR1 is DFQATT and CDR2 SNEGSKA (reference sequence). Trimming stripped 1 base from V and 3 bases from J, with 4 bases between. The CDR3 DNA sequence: TGCAGTGCTAGAGTCAGCTACAATGAGCAGTTCTTC. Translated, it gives CSARVSYNEQFF.

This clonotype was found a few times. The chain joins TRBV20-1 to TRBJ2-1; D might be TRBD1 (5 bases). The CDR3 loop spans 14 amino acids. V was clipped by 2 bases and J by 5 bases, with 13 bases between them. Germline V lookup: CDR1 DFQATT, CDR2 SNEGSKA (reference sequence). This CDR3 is CSARPRTSHNEQFF. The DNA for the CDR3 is TGCAGTGCTAGACCCAGGACATCCCACAATGAGCAGTTCTTC.

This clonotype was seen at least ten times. CDR3 DNA sequence: TGTGCCAGCACCCTTAGCGGGAGGGGCTTGGGGCAGTTCTTC. Residues: CASTLSGRGLGQFF. V is TRBV12-3 or TRBV12-4 and J is TRBJ2-1; 11 nucleotides agree with TRBD2. This CDR3 region has 14 residues. J was trimmed by 12 bases and V by 7 bases; bases with no gene match: 11.

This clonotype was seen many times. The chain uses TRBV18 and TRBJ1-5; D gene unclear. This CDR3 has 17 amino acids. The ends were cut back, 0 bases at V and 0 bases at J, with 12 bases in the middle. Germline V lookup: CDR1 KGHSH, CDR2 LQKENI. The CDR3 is CASSPPARVASNQPQHF. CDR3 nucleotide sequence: TGTGCCAGCTCACCACCTGCGCGAGTAGCTAGCAATCAGCCCCAGCATTTT. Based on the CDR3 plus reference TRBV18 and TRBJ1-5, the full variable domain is NAGVMQNPRHLVRRRGQEARLRCSPMKGHSHVYWYRQLPEEGLKFMVYLQKENIIDESGMPKERFSAEFPKEGPSILRIQQVVRGDSAAYFCASSPPARVASNQPQHFGDGTRLSIL.

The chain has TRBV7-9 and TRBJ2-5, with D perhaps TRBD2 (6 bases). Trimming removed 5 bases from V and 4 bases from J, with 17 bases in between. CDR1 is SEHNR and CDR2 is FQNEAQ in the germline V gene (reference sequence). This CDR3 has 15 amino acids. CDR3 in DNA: TGTGCCAGCAGCCAATTCGGAGGGCGAGGAGAGACCCAGTACTTC. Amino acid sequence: CASSQFGGRGETQYF.

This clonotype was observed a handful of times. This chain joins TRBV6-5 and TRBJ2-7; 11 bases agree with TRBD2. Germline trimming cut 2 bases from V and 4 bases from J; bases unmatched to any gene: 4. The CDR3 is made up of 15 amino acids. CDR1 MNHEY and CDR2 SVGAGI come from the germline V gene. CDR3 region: CASSYLAGGRYEQYF. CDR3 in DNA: TGTGCCAGCAGTTACCTAGCGGGAGGTCGATACGAGCAGTACTTC.

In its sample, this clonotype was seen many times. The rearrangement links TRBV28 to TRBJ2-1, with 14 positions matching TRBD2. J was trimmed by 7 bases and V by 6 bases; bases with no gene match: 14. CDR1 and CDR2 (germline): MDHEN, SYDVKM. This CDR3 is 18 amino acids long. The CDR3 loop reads CASRRGLAGGLLGNEQFF. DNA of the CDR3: TGTGCCAGCAGGCGAGGACTAGCGGGAGGACTTCTGGGGAATGAGCAGTTCTTC.

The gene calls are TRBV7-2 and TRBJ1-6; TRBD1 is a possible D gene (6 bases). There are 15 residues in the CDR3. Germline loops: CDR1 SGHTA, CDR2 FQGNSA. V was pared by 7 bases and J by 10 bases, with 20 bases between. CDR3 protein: CASTKDSSGVSPLHF. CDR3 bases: TGTGCCAGCACCAAAGACTCCTCAGGGGTCTCACCCCTCCACTTT.

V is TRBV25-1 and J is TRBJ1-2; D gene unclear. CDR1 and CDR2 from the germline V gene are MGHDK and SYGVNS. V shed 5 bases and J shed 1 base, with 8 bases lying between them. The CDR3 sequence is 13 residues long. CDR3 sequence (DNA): TGTGCCAGCAGTCGTGGGGTTAACTATGGCTACACCTTC. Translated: CASSRGVNYGYTF.

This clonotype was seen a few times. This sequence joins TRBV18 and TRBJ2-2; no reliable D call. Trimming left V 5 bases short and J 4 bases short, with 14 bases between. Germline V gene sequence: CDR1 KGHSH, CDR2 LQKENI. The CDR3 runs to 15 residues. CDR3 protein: CASSVSWTVTGELFF. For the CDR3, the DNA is TGTGCCAGCTCAGTCAGCTGGACGGTCACCGGGGAGCTGTTTTTT.

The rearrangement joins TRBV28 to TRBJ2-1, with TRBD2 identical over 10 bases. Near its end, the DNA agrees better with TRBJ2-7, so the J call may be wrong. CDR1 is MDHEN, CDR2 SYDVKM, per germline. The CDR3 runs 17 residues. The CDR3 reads CASSLGSGLAGEDEQYF. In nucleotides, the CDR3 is TGTGCCAGCAGTTTGGGGTCGGGCCTAGCGGGAGAGGATGAGCAGTACTTC.

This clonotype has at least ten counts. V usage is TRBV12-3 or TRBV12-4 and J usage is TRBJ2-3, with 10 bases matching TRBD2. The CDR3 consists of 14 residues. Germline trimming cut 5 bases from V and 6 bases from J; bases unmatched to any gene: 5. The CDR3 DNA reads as TGTGCCAGCAGTCCGGGGACTAGCGTCGATACGCAGTATTTT. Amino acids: CASSPGTSVDTQYF.

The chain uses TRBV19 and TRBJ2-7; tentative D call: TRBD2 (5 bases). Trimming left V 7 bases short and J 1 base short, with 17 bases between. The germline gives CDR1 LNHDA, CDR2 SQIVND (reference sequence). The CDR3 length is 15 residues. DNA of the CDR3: TGTGCCAGTACCAAAAGGACGGGAAAGTCCTACGAGCAGTACTTC. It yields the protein CASTKRTGKSYEQYF.

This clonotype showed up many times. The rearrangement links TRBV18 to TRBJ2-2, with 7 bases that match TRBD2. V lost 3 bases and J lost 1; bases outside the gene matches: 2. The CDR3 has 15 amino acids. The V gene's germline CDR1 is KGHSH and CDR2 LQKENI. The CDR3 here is CASSPGLQNTGELFF. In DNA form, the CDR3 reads TGTGCCAGCTCACCGGGACTACAGAACACCGGGGAGCTGTTTTTT.

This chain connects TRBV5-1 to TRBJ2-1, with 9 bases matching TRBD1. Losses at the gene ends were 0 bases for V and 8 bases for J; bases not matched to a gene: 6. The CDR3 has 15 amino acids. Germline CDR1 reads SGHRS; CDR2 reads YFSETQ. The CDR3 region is CASSLEGQGNHEQFF. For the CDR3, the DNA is TGCGCCAGCAGCTTGGAGGGACAGGGTAACCATGAGCAGTTCTTC.

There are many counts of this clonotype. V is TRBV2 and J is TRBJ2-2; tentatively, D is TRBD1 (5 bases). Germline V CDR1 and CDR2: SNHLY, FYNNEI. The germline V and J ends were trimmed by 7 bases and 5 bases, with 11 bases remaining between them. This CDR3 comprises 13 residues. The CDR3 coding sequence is TGTGCCAGCAAGACAGACCTTACCGGGGAGCTGTTTTTT. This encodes CASKTDLTGELFF. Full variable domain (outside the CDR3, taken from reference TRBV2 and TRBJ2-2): EPEVTQTPSHQVTQMGQEVILRCVPISNHLYFYWYRQILGQKVEFLVSFYNNEISEKSEIFDDQFSVERPDGSNFTLKIRSTKLEDSAMYFCASKTDLTGELFFGEGSRLTVL.

The CDR3 sequence: CASSLLPPGGPNTEAFF. CDR3 DNA: TGTGCCAGCAGCTTACTACCCCCGGGAGGGCCGAACACTGAAGCTTTCTTT. This chain joins TRBV7-3 and TRBJ1-1; D is undetermined. Germline values: CDR1 SGHTA, CDR2 FQGTGA. V was pared by 2 bases and J by 1 base, with 17 bases between. This CDR3 comprises 17 residues.

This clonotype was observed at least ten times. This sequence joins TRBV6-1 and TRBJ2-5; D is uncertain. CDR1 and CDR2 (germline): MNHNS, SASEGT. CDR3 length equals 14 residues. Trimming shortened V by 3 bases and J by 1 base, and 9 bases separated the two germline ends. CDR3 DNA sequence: TGTGCCAGCAGTGAGGGATTTCCCCAAGAGACCCAGTACTTC. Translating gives CASSEGFPQETQYF.

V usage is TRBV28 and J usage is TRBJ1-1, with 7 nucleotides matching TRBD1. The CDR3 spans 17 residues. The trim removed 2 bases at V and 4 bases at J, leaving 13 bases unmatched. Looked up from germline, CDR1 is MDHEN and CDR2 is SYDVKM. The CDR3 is CASSLRQGVFWSTEAFF. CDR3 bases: TGTGCCAGCAGTTTAAGACAGGGAGTTTTTTGGAGCACTGAAGCTTTCTTT.

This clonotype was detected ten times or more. The CDR3 nucleotides read TGTGCCAGCAGCAAGTGGGCGAGACTAGCCAATGAGCAGTTCTTC. Residues: CASSKWARLANEQFF. The J gene is TRBJ2-1, the V gene TRBV3-1, with 7 positions matching TRBD2. CDR3 length: 15 residues. The germline V gene has CDR1 LGHDT and CDR2 YNNKEL (reference sequence). V trimming: 5 bases; J trimming: 6 bases; junction bases outside the gene matches: 10.

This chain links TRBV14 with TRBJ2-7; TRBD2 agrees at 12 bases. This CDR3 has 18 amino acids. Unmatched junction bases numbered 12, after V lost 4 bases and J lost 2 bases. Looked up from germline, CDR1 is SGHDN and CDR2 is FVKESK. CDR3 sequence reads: CASSPDRLGLAGTYEQYF. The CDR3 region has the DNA TGTGCCAGCAGCCCGGATCGGTTGGGACTAGCGGGTACCTACGAGCAGTACTTC.

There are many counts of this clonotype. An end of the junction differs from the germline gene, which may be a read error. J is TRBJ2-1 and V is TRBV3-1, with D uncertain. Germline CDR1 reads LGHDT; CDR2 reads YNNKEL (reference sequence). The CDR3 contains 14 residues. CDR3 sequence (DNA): TGTACCAGCAGCCAAGAATACCCCCGGAATGAGCAGTTCTTC. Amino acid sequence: CTSSQEYPRNEQFF.

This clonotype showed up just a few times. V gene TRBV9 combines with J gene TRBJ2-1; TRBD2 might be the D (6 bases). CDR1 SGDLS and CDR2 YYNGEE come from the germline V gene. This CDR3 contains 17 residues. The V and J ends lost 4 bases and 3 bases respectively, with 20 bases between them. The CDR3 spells CASSPEEGTRYYNEQFF. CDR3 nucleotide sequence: TGTGCCAGCAGCCCGGAGGAGGGAACTAGGTACTACAATGAGCAGTTCTTC. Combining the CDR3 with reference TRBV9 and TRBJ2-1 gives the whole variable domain DSGVTQTPKHLITATGQRVTLRCSPRSGDLSVYWYQQSLDQGLQFLIQYYNGEERAKGNILERFSAQQFPDLHSELNLSSLELGDSALYFCASSPEEGTRYYNEQFFGPGTRLTVL.

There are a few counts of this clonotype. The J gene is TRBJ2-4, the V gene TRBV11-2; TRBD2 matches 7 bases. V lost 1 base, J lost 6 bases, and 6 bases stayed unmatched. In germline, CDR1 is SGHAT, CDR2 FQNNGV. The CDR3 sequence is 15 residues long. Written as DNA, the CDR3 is TGTGCCAGCAGCTTAGTGGGAGGGGCCGGAAACATTCAGTACTTC. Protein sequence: CASSLVGGAGNIQYF.

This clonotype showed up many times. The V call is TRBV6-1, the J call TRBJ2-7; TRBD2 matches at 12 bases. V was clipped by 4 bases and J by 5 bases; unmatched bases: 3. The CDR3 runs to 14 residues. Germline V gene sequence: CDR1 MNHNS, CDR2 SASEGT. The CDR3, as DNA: TGTGCCAGCAGTGCCCGACTAGCGGGAGACGAGCAGTACTTC. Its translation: CASSARLAGDEQYF.

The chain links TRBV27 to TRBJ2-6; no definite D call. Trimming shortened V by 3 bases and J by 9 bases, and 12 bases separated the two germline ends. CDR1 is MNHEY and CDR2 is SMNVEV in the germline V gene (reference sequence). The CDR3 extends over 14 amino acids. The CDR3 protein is CASSLTPYINVLTF. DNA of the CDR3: TGTGCCAGCAGTTTGACACCCTACATCAACGTCCTGACTTTC.